This T cell receptor (beta chain) was retrieved from a study of blood T cell repertoires in COVID-19. Whole-study context: COVID-19 samples, acute and convalescent, were from the United States, Italy and Spain. The cDNA or gDNA used as material had been derived from T cells, B-cell-depleted T cells, or PBMCs.

V lost 3 bases to trimming and J lost 6 bases; unmatched junction nucleotides: 8. CDR3 length: 14 amino acids. CDR1 is WNHNN and CDR2 is SYGVQD in the germline V gene (reference sequence). Methods used by the authors: Reference gene primer amplification in the assay estimated nucleated cell counts. TCRdb's table, derived via immunoSEQ multiplex PCR, lists solely in-frame clones and lacks some. That table supplies the V and J calls and clone size; D and trimming were determined from the DNA. The sample holds over 60,000 clones, about 88% seen once. Sequencing was carried out using peripheral blood. The TCR sequence derives from an elderly man with acute or convalescent COVID-19. The chain recombines TRBV10-1 with TRBJ2-7; 7 nucleotides line up with TRBD1. CDR3 DNA: TGCGCCAGCAGTGATCTGACAGGGTCAGGCGAGCAGTACTTC. It is translated as CASSDLTGSGEQYF.